The 23 T cell receptor beta chains given below trace back to one sample, sequenced in a study of immune evolution from preneoplasia to lung adenocarcinoma. Measured with immunoSEQ multiplex PCR; TCRdb has only the in-frame clones, and not every one. The sample includes 7,500 to 8,500 clones, roughly four fifths seen only once; the top ten take 2% to 2.5%. Sequencing input: FFPE invasive lung adenocarcinoma tissue. The receptors derive from a person between 45 and 75 years old with lung adenocarcinoma.

The chain combines TRBV11-2 with TRBJ1-1; D is possibly TRBD1 (5 bases). The V gene lost 5 bases and the J gene lost 2 bases, with 15 bases spanning the gap. The CDR3 length is 15 residues. From germline, CDR1 is SGHAT and CDR2 FQNNGV. This chain's CDR3 is CASSHLGRVNTEAFF. The CDR3, as DNA: TGTGCCAGCAGCCACTTGGGGCGGGTTAACACTGAAGCTTTCTTT.

This chain joins TRBV19 and TRBJ2-3; D is unclear. Trimming pared 0 bases from V and 1 base from J, leaving 5 bases between. The germline V gene encodes CDR1 LNHDA and CDR2 SQIVND (reference sequence). CDR3 length: 14 amino acids. CDR3 nucleotides: TGTGCCAGTAGTATAGATCCCGGCACAGATACGCAGTATTTT. Translation gives CASSIDPGTDTQYF.

V gene TRBV30 combines with J gene TRBJ2-3, with 9 bases that match TRBD1. Germline values: CDR1 GTSNPN, CDR2 SVGIG (reference sequence). This CDR3 has 16 amino acids. J lost 2 bases, V lost 3 bases, and 9 bases had no gene match. CDR3 protein: CAWRRTGATTTDTQYF. The CDR3 DNA reads as TGTGCCTGGAGACGGACAGGGGCTACGACCACAGATACGCAGTATTTT.

The chain uses TRBV30 and TRBJ2-1; unclear D gene. This CDR3 is 13 amino acids long. V lost 1 base to trimming and J lost 3 bases, with 7 bases between them. In germline, CDR1 is GTSNPN, CDR2 SVGIG (reference sequence). The CDR3 spells CAWSGTDYNEQFF. In DNA, the CDR3 is TGTGCCTGGAGTGGTACAGACTACAATGAGCAGTTCTTC.

The chain employs TRBV28 and TRBJ1-5; 8 positions agree with TRBD1. The V segment lost 2 bases and the J segment 6 bases; nucleotides outside the gene matches: 3. Germline assignment: CDR1 MDHEN and CDR2 SYDVKM. The length of the CDR3 is 14 residues. This CDR3 is CASSLKQGAQPQHF. The CDR3 nucleotides read TGTGCCAGCAGTTTAAAGCAGGGGGCTCAGCCCCAGCATTTT. Full variable domain (rest looked up from reference TRBV28 and TRBJ1-5): DVKVTQSSRYLVKRTGEKVFLECVQDMDHENMFWYRQDPGLGLRLIYFSYDVKMKEKGDIPEGYSVSREKKERFSLILESASTNQTSMYLCASSLKQGAQPQHFGDGTRLSIL.

This chain links TRBV5-4 with TRBJ1-1; a possible D gene is TRBD1 (6 bases). V lost 4 bases and J 2 bases, leaving 21 bases between the germline ends. The CDR3 extends over 17 amino acids. CDR1 is SGHNT and CDR2 is YYREEE in the germline V gene (reference sequence). This CDR3 is CASSRSRSGTRNTEAFF. In DNA, the CDR3 is TGTGCCAGCAGCCGGTCTAGATCCGGGACAAGAAACACTGAAGCTTTCTTT.

The chain joins TRBV5-1 to TRBJ1-1; D gene unclear. Trimming stripped 2 bases from V and 1 base from J, with 9 bases between. CDR1 is SGHRS, CDR2 YFSETQ, per germline. This CDR3 comprises 14 residues. As DNA, the CDR3 is TGCGCCAGCAGCTTATCGATGGGGAACACTGAAGCTTTCTTT. Translation: CASSLSMGNTEAFF.

The CDR3 region has the DNA TGTGCCAGCTCACCACGGGGGGAGACCCAGTACTTC. Amino acids: CASSPRGETQYF. This chain uses TRBV18 with TRBJ2-5, with D tentatively TRBD1 or TRBD2 (5 bases each). The V end lost 1 base, the J end lost 5 bases, and 5 bases lay between the germline ends. Germline V gene data show CDR1 as KGHSH and CDR2 as LQKENI. The CDR3 extends over 12 amino acids.

This clone is a singleton in its sample. This chain connects TRBV14 to TRBJ1-2, with unresolved D. CDR1 is SGHDN, CDR2 FVKESK, per germline. The CDR3 is made up of 13 amino acids. V dropped 0 bases and J dropped 8 bases, with 10 bases sitting between them. CDR3 protein: CASSQEGALGYTF. The DNA of the CDR3 is TGTGCCAGCAGCCAAGAAGGTGCTCTGGGCTACACCTTC.

The CDR3 nucleotides read TGCGCCAGCAGCTTGGCCGGGGGAGGCACTGAAGCTTTCTTT. This encodes CASSLAGGGTEAFF. This rearrangement joins TRBV5-1 to TRBJ1-1; the D gene is possibly TRBD1 (5 bases). In germline, CDR1 is SGHRS, CDR2 YFSETQ. Trimming took off 0 bases at V and 4 bases at J, with 10 bases between the two ends. The length of the CDR3 is 14 residues. Complete variable domain (other parts from reference TRBV5-1 and TRBJ1-1): KAGVTQTPRYLIKTRGQQVTLSCSPISGHRSVSWYQQTPGQGLQFLFEYFSETQRNKGNFPGRFSGRQFSNSRSEMNVSTLELGDSALYLCASSLAGGGTEAFFGQGTRLTVV.

V is TRBV19 and J is TRBJ1-4, with TRBD1 matching 7 bases. The CDR3 is 13 amino acids. Per germline, CDR1 LNHDA and CDR2 SQIVND (reference sequence). The V segment lost 3 bases and the J segment 5 bases; nucleotides outside the gene matches: 0. The CDR3 nucleotides read TGTGCCAGTAGTATGGACAGGAATGAAAAACTGTTTTTT. Its translation is CASSMDRNEKLFF.

This sequence joins TRBV28 and TRBJ1-4; D remains ambiguous. There are 18 residues in the CDR3. Germline V CDR1 and CDR2: MDHEN, SYDVKM. The V end lost 5 bases, the J end lost 0 bases, and 19 bases lay between the germline ends. CDR3 coding DNA: TGTGCCAGCAGTAAACGACGCGGGAGAAGGACAACTAATGAAAAACTGTTTTTT. Translated: CASSKRRGRRTTNEKLFF.

Here the CDR3 reads CASSPRGNVNAEAFF. CDR3 nucleotide sequence: TGTGCCAGCAGCCCCAGGGGTAATGTCAATGCAGAAGCTTTCTTT. The chain uses TRBV14 and TRBJ1-1, with D tentatively TRBD1 (6 bases). V lost 4 bases to trimming and J lost 8 bases, with 20 bases between them. The CDR3 totals 15 residues. CDR1 is SGHDN and CDR2 is FVKESK in the germline V gene.

The gene calls are TRBV5-1 and TRBJ1-2, with D tentatively TRBD1 (6 bases). CDR3 length: 16 amino acids. The V end lost 8 bases, the J end lost 4 bases, and 24 bases lay between the germline ends. The germline CDR1 and CDR2 sequences are SGHRS and YFSETQ. The CDR3 spells CASSPTDRPFIYGYTF. The DNA of the CDR3 is TGCGCCAGTAGTCCTACAGACAGGCCTTTCATCTATGGCTACACCTTC.

The chain carries TRBV11-1 and TRBJ2-2; TRBD1 aligns across 10 bases. J lost 0 bases, V lost 8 bases, and 9 bases had no gene match. Germline V gives CDR1 SGHAT, CDR2 FQDESV (reference sequence). This CDR3 contains 17 residues. The CDR3 spells CASGLRGTGANTGELFF. DNA of the CDR3: TGTGCCAGCGGTCTTCGGGGGACAGGGGCGAACACCGGGGAGCTGTTTTTT.

The rearrangement uses TRBV2 and TRBJ1-5; no firm D call. Germline CDR1 reads SNHLY; CDR2 reads FYNNEI. Trimming shortened V by 2 bases and J by 2 bases, and 13 bases separated the two germline ends. The CDR3 has 16 residues. The CDR3 nucleotides are TGTGCCAGCAGTGAAAGGGTCGGGATTGGCAATCAGCCCCAGCATTTT. Translation: CASSERVGIGNQPQHF.

This clone appeared once. CDR3 DNA: TGCGCCAGCAGCCAAGCTCCGGGACATTCCTACAATGAGCAGTTCTTC. Its translation: CASSQAPGHSYNEQFF. The chain joins TRBV4-1 to TRBJ2-1; perhaps TRBD1 as D (6 bases). Germline CDR1 MGHRA, CDR2 YSYEKL. The CDR3 loop spans 16 amino acids. The ends were cut back, 1 base at V and 1 base at J, with 11 bases in the middle.

This rearrangement joins TRBV2 to TRBJ2-3; D uncertain. The CDR3 contains 15 residues. V lost 2 bases and J lost 0, with 9 bases in between. In germline, CDR1 is SNHLY, CDR2 FYNNEI. CDR3 loop: CASSELALSTDTQYF. The CDR3 DNA is TGTGCCAGCAGTGAATTAGCTCTTAGCACAGATACGCAGTATTTT.

The rearrangement links TRBV25-1 to TRBJ1-2; D gene ambiguous. Trimming removed 0 bases at V and 4 bases at J, with 12 bases between. CDR1 MGHDK and CDR2 SYGVNS come from the germline V gene. This CDR3 has 15 amino acids. CDR3 region: CASSEYGPAGYGYTF. Here the CDR3 DNA reads TGTGCCAGCAGTGAATATGGGCCGGCCGGCTATGGCTACACCTTC.

The CDR3 bases are TGTGCCAGCAGCCGATTATCGCAACTGTTTTTT. Translation gives CASSRLSQLFF. The J gene is TRBJ1-4, the V gene TRBV28; D uncertain. CDR1 and CDR2 (germline): MDHEN, SYDVKM. CDR3 length equals 11 residues. V lost 6 bases, J lost 12 bases, and 11 bases lay in between.

The chain carries TRBV18 and TRBJ1-2, with 8 bases lining up with TRBD1. This CDR3 spans 16 amino acids. The junction had 8 bases not matched to a gene; V was cut back by 5 bases and J by 0 bases. Looked up from germline, CDR1 is KGHSH and CDR2 is LQKENI. This chain's CDR3 is CASSSGPGGSNYGYTF. Written as DNA, the CDR3 is TGTGCCAGCTCATCTGGCCCAGGGGGCTCTAACTATGGCTACACCTTC.

Notes on this clone: The junction departs from the called germline gene at one end, perhaps through a read error. The V gene is TRBV7-7, the J gene TRBJ2-7; D is perhaps TRBD1 (6 bases). The length of the CDR3 is 16 residues. The germline V gene has CDR1 SSHAT and CDR2 FNYEAQ (reference sequence). For the CDR3, the DNA is TGTGCTAGCAGCTTCCCCGGTGGGTCCAGGACAGATGAGCAGTACTTC. Encoded protein: CASSFPGGSRTDEQYF.

The CDR3 coding sequence is TGCGCCAGCAGCCGTGGACAGGGGCCGAGAAACACCATATATTTT. This gives the protein CASSRGQGPRNTIYF. This chain joins TRBV4-1 and TRBJ1-3; 9 positions match TRBD1. Trimming took 4 bases from V and 5 from J; bases not matched to a gene: 6. Germline assignment: CDR1 MGHRA and CDR2 YSYEKL. This CDR3 comprises 15 residues.